These T cell receptor beta chains were read from a single sample in a study of beta chain features in type 1 diabetes. The protocol was immunoSEQ multiplex PCR, while the TCRdb copy is restricted to in-frame clones and leaves out a portion. The table records over 120,000 clones, about 13% of them present only once. Source material: central memory CD4+ T cells from blood. These receptors were taken from a man aged 18 to 30 with type 1 diabetes. The conserved cysteine and the conserved F or W are not part of the CDR3 here. Each record gives: V gene, D gene, CDR3 protein. D genes are given only for firm matches.

TRBV6-1	.	ASSEGHLGNEQF
TRBV9	.	ASSVDPRPGEAF
TRBV28	TRBD2	ASKGGGLPRETQY
TRBV29-1	TRBD1	SATGDPSYEQY
TRBV11-2	.	ASSPLGNEQF
TRBV6-1	.	ASIRGAGDTQY
TRBV11-3	.	ASSLAGGGSRQF
TRBV6-6	TRBD1	ASSVGQGFEGNTIY
TRBV7-3	.	ASSLARTGANVLT
TRBV28	.	ASSSGSVALH
TRBV6-1	TRBD1	ASNGFRGENSPLH
TRBV7-3	.	ASSLRSDSGNTIY
TRBV7-2	TRBD2	ASSTRVAGGPTDTQY
TRBV7-2	.	ASIKGLAIYNEQF
TRBV28	TRBD1	ASRPGQSNEQY
TRBV7-8	.	ASSLVWGEGNYGYT
TRBV5-4	TRBD1	ASSPQTGGHDGYT
TRBV2	.	ASSEAGRVGYT